One sample yielded the 14 T cell receptor beta chains listed below, sequenced in a study of T cell responses to AZD1222 COVID-19 vaccine. Assay used: immunoSEQ multiplex PCR; TCRdb lists only in-frame clones, some missing. The sample consists of over 85,000 clones, about nine tenths of them appearing once. Sequences were derived from peripheral blood, sampled 28 days after the second AZD1222 dose. The receptors derive from an adult who received the AZD1222 COVID-19 vaccine.

In this sample, this clone turned up once. V usage is TRBV21-1 and J usage is TRBJ1-1; the table's D call, TRBD1, was not checked against the DNA. TRBV21-1 is labeled a pseudogene. The CDR3 runs to 16 residues. This chain's CDR3 is CASSKALRTENTEAFF. Written as DNA, the CDR3 is TGTGCCAGCAGCAAAGCGCTTCGAACAGAGAACACTGAAGCTTTCTTT.

The chain employs TRBV13 and TRBJ1-6; D ambiguous. Looked up from germline, CDR1 is PRHDT and CDR2 is FYEKMQ (reference sequence). V was cut by 5 bases and J by 7 bases, with 12 bases left in between. The CDR3 contains 14 residues. The CDR3 sequence is CASSPWTGNSPLHF. Written as DNA, the CDR3 is TGTGCCAGCAGCCCCTGGACGGGCAATTCACCCCTCCACTTT.

This clone appeared a single time. Other DNA sequences of this sample code for an identical CDR3. The rearrangement uses TRBV28 and TRBJ1-2; tentatively, D is TRBD1 (5 bases). Trimming took 2 bases from V and 5 from J, leaving 6 bases between them. The V gene's germline CDR1 is MDHEN and CDR2 SYDVKM. This CDR3 is 12 amino acids long. The CDR3 protein is CASSLQGYGYTF. The CDR3 region has the DNA TGTGCCAGCAGTTTACAGGGATATGGCTACACCTTC.

Worth noting for this clone: Other DNA sequences in this specimen translate into the identical CDR3. V and J are TRBV9 and TRBJ1-3; D not certain. CDR3 length equals 13 residues. The germline V gene has CDR1 SGDLS and CDR2 YYNGEE. Trimming cost V 0 bases and J 0 bases, with 1 base left between them. CDR3 in DNA: TGTGCCAGCAGCGTAGGCTCTGGAAACACCATATATTTT. Its protein is CASSVGSGNTIYF.

The rearrangement joins TRBV5-4 to TRBJ2-3; 8 bases match TRBD2. The CDR3 consists of 17 residues. V was clipped by 1 base and J by 6 bases; unmatched bases: 13. The germline CDR1 and CDR2 sequences are SGHNT and YYREEE (reference sequence). The CDR3 DNA reads TGTGCCAGCAGCTTGACCCCCCCTCGGGGGGGCCAGGATACGCAGTATTTT. Encoded protein: CASSLTPPRGGQDTQYF.

The V call is TRBV7-8, the J call TRBJ1-2, with D uncertain. CDR3 length: 17 residues. The germline V and J ends were trimmed by 5 bases and 8 bases, with 27 bases remaining between them. Germline lookup yields CDR1 SGHVS and CDR2 FQNEAQ. CDR3 loop: CASSPPDSAGPRRGYTF. CDR3 sequence (DNA): TGTGCCAGCAGCCCACCGGATTCTGCAGGACCCCGGCGGGGCTACACCTTC.

The V gene is TRBV6-5, the J gene TRBJ1-2, with 7 positions matching TRBD1. V shed 6 bases and J 9 bases; nucleotides not matched to a gene: 4. Germline V gene data show CDR1 as MNHEY and CDR2 as SVGAGI. This CDR3 comprises 11 residues. The CDR3 nucleotides are TGTGCCAGCAGCCGGGACAGTAGCTACACCTTC. The encoded protein is CASSRDSSYTF.

The gene calls are TRBV7-2 and TRBJ1-2, with D possibly being TRBD1 (6 bases). CDR3 length: 14 amino acids. Trimming pared 6 bases from V and 6 bases from J, leaving 17 bases between. Germline CDR1 and CDR2: SGHTA and FQGNSA. This CDR3 reads CASSSGQNGHGYTF. CDR3 bases: TGTGCCAGCAGTTCAGGACAGAATGGCCATGGCTACACCTTC. Combining the CDR3 with reference TRBV7-2 and TRBJ1-2 gives the whole variable domain GAGVSQSPSNKVTEKGKDVELRCDPISGHTALYWYRQSLGQGLEFLIYFQGNSAPDKSGLPSDRFSAERTGGSVSTLTIQRTQQEDSAVYLCASSSGQNGHGYTFGSGTRLTVV.

The CDR3 DNA follows: TGTGCCAGCAGCCCGATCACGTTGGGGGCCGGCTACACCTTC. It specifies CASSPITLGAGYTF. This rearrangement joins TRBV7-2 to TRBJ1-2; perhaps TRBD1 as D (6 bases). Looked up from germline, CDR1 is SGHTA and CDR2 is FQGNSA. This CDR3 has 14 residues. V gave up 5 bases and J gave up 8 bases, with 18 bases separating them.

The V gene is TRBV4-1, the J gene TRBJ1-1, with 12 bases identical to TRBD1. Germline values: CDR1 MGHRA, CDR2 YSYEKL. CDR3 size: 19 residues. V lost 0 bases and J lost 0; bases outside the gene matches: 8. The CDR3: CASSQENRDRGQLNTEAFF. In DNA form, the CDR3 reads TGCGCCAGCAGCCAAGAGAACCGGGACAGGGGGCAGTTGAACACTGAAGCTTTCTTT.

V usage is TRBV5-6 and J usage is TRBJ2-7; 7 bases fit TRBD1. Unmatched junction bases numbered 3, after V lost 1 base and J lost 5 bases. The CDR3 spans 13 residues. CDR1 SGHDT and CDR2 YYEEEE come from the germline V gene. CDR3 residues: CASSLRGTDEQYF. The CDR3 DNA is TGTGCCAGCAGCTTGCGAGGGACAGACGAGCAGTACTTC.

The chain combines TRBV5-4 with TRBJ1-5; 7 bases map to TRBD1. The CDR3 is 15 residues long. V dropped 3 bases and J dropped 3; count of bases not matched to a gene: 6. Germline values: CDR1 SGHNT, CDR2 YYREEE (reference sequence). The CDR3, as DNA: TGTGCCAGCAGCTCCCAGGACAGGCCCAATCAGCCCCAGCATTTT. It codes for CASSSQDRPNQPQHF.

V gene TRBV7-8 combines with J gene TRBJ2-3; 7 nucleotides line up with TRBD2. Unmatched junction bases numbered 10, after V lost 2 bases and J lost 5 bases. The germline CDR1 and CDR2 sequences are SGHVS and FQNEAQ. This CDR3 contains 16 residues. CDR3 DNA: TGTGCCAGCAGCTTACTGGTCCCTAGCGGTTTAGATACGCAGTATTTT. This codes for CASSLLVPSGLDTQYF.

This sequence joins TRBV18 and TRBJ1-1; D is uncertain. Trimming shortened V by 5 bases and J by 1 base, and 5 bases separated the two germline ends. Germline CDR1 and CDR2: KGHSH and LQKENI. CDR3 length: 12 residues. This chain's CDR3 is CASSTENTEAFF. The CDR3 DNA reads as TGTGCCAGCTCAACAGAGAACACTGAAGCTTTCTTT. The whole variable domain, filled in from reference TRBV18 and TRBJ1-1, reads NAGVMQNPRHLVRRRGQEARLRCSPMKGHSHVYWYRQLPEEGLKFMVYLQKENIIDESGMPKERFSAEFPKEGPSILRIQQVVRGDSAAYFCASSTENTEAFFGQGTRLTVV.